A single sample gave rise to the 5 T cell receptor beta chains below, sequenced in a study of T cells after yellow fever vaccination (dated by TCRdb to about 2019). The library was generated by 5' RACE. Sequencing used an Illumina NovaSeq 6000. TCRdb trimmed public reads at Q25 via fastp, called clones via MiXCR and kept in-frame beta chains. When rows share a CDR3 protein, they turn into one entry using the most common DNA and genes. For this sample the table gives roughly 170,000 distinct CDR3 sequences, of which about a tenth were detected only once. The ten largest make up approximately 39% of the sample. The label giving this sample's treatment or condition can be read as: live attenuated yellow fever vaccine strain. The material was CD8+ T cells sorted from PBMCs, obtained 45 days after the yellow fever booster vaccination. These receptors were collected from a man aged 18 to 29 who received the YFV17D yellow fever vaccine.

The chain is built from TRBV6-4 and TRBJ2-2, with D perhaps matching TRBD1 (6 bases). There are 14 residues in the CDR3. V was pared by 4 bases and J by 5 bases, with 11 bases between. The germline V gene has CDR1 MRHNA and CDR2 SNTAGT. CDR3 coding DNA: TGTGCCAGCAGTGGGACAGCAGCTACCGGGGAGCTGTTTTTT. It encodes CASSGTAATGELFF.

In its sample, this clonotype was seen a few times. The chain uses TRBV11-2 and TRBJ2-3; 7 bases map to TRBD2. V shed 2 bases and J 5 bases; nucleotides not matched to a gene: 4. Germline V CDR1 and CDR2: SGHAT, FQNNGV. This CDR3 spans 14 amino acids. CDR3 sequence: CASSLPAGKDTQYF. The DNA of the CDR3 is TGTGCCAGCAGCTTACCAGCGGGGAAAGATACGCAGTATTTT. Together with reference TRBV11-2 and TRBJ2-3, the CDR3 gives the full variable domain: EAGVAQSPRYKIIEKRQSVAFWCNPISGHATLYWYQQILGQGPKLLIQFQNNGVVDDSQLPKDRFSAERLKGVDSTLKIQPAKLEDSAVYLCASSLPAGKDTQYFGPGTRLTVL.

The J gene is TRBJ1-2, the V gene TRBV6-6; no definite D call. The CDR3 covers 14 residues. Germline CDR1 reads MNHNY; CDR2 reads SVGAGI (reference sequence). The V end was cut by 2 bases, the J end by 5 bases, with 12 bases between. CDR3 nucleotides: TGTGCCAGCAGTTACCCTGGCGCGGGGTATGGCTACACCTTC. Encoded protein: CASSYPGAGYGYTF.

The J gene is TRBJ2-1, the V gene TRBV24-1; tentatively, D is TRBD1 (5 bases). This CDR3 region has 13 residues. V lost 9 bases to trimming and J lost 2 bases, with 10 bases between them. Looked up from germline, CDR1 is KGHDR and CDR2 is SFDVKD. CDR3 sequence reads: CATQGWAYNEQFF. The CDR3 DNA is TGTGCCACCCAGGGTTGGGCCTACAATGAGCAGTTCTTC.

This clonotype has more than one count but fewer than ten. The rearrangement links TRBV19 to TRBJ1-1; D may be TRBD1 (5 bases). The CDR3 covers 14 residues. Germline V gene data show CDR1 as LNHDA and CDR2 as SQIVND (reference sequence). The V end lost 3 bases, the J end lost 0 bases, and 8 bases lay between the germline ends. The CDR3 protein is CASSMGGVNTEAFF. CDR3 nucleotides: TGTGCCAGTAGTATGGGGGGGGTGAACACTGAAGCTTTCTTT.